The TCR beta chain described here comes from a study of blood T cell repertoires in COVID-19. Study context: Sample material is recorded as cDNA or gDNA derived from T cells, B-cell-depleted T cells, or PBMCs.

The germline V gene encodes CDR1 SGHKS and CDR2 YYEKEE (reference sequence). The CDR3 is 13 amino acids. V lost 4 bases, J lost 6 bases, and 11 bases lay in between. TCRdb keeps only in-frame clones here, not all; method: immunoSEQ multiplex PCR. The data contain approximately 210,000 clones, about 88% of them singletons. In this sample, this clone turned up a few times. The sequence came from a woman aged 40 to 50 with acute or convalescent COVID-19. Sequenced input: peripheral blood. V usage is TRBV5-5 and J usage is TRBJ2-4; a possible D gene is TRBD1 (6 bases). CDR3 region: CASSPQGRNIQYF. CDR3 coding DNA: TGTGCCAGCAGCCCCCAGGGGAGAAACATTCAGTACTTC.